These T cell receptor beta chains were read from a single sample in a study of identical twins. TCRdb independently ran MiXCR on the 5' RACE reads; one entry per CDR3 protein. Among nearly 900,000 distinct CDR3 sequences, over 9% were seen once, and the ten largest hold about 1.5%. The same specimen was also included in a second study, on yellow fever vaccine responses in identical twins.

The sequencing input was PBMCs. These TCRs come from a woman under 30 in good health. CDR3s include the opening cysteine and the closing phenylalanine or tryptophan. D genes are given only for firm matches. Clone size is given for some rows only: seen once, a few or many times, or a class if the clone is expanded.

d_gene	v_gene	j_gene	abundance	len	CDR3aa	CDR3nt
NA	TRBV5-1	TRBJ2-7	NA	14	CASSLGQLDREQYF	TGCGCCAGCAGCTTGGGACAGTTGGACCGTGAGCAGTACTTC
NA	TRBV10-2	TRBJ2-2	NA	14	CASRRLADTGELFF	TGCGCCAGCAGGAGATTAGCAGACACCGGGGAGCTGTTTTTT
NA	TRBV20-1	TRBJ1-1	few	17	CSAREAPFGPLNTEAFF	TGCAGTGCTAGAGAGGCCCCGTTCGGGCCCCTCAACACTGAAGCTTTCTTT
TRBD2	TRBV10-3	TRBJ2-1	NA	16	CAISEPPGLATNEQFF	TGTGCCATCAGTGAGCCCCCGGGACTAGCTACAAATGAGCAGTTCTTC
NA	TRBV10-3	TRBJ1-1	NA	16	CAISENIRAGDTEAFF	TGTGCCATCAGTGAGAATATCCGGGCGGGGGACACTGAAGCTTTCTTT
TRBD2	TRBV12-3/TRBV12-4	TRBJ2-1	few	16	CASSSAGTSGSNEQFF	TGTGCCAGCTCATCCGCTGGCACTAGCGGGAGTAATGAGCAGTTCTTC
NA	TRBV6-1	TRBJ1-5	NA	15	CASSQYTDGNQPQHF	TGTGCCAGCAGCCAATACACCGACGGGAATCAGCCCCAGCATTTT
NA	TRBV28	TRBJ2-2	few	16	CASSFGGRFGTGELFF	TGTGCCAGCAGTTTCGGTGGTAGATTCGGCACCGGGGAGCTGTTTTTT
TRBD2	TRBV13	TRBJ2-3	NA	16	CASSPLAGGHIDTQYF	TGTGCCAGCAGCCCACTAGCGGGGGGGCATATAGATACGCAGTATTTT
TRBD1	TRBV24-1	TRBJ2-5	NA	16	CATSDLGTGAKETQYF	TGTGCCACCAGTGATTTGGGGACAGGGGCAAAAGAGACCCAGTACTTC
TRBD1	TRBV12-3/TRBV12-4	TRBJ2-7	NA	12	CASSLARDRRYF	TGTGCCAGCAGTTTAGCCCGGGACAGAAGGTACTTC
NA	TRBV5-1	TRBJ2-1	many	14	CASSSPGIDNEQFF	TGCGCCAGCAGCTCCCCGGGGATCGACAATGAGCAGTTCTTC
NA	TRBV10-1	TRBJ2-5	NA	14	CASSESTGLETQYF	TGCGCCAGCAGTGAGTCCACGGGATTGGAGACCCAGTACTTC
TRBD2	TRBV12-3/TRBV12-4	TRBJ2-3	few	16	CASSLGSGFRTDTQYF	TGTGCCAGCAGTTTGGGTAGCGGGTTCCGCACAGATACGCAGTATTTT
NA	TRBV12-3/TRBV12-4	TRBJ2-2	many	14	CASSFQGSTGELFF	TGTGCCAGCAGTTTTCAGGGATCAACCGGGGAGCTGTTTTTT
NA	TRBV25-1	TRBJ1-6	NA	14	CASRGDTLNSPLHF	TGTGCCAGCAGGGGGGATACCCTTAATTCACCCCTCCACTTT
NA	TRBV20-1	TRBJ1-4	many	15	CSARPRTGTPEKLFF	TGCAGTGCTAGACCAAGAACCGGGACCCCTGAAAAACTGTTTTTT
NA	TRBV2	TRBJ1-3	NA	16	CASMGSNPLAGNTIYF	TGTGCCAGCATGGGGTCTAATCCTCTTGCCGGAAACACCATATATTTT
TRBD1	TRBV10-3	TRBJ1-5	many	13	CAIRSGQGEPQHF	TGTGCCATCAGGTCAGGACAGGGCGAGCCCCAGCATTTT
TRBD2	TRBV27	TRBJ2-3	many	16	CASSYMLAGGPDTQYF	TGTGCCAGCAGTTATATGCTAGCGGGGGGGCCCGATACGCAGTATTTT
TRBD1	TRBV20-1	TRBJ2-2	NA	13	CSYRTGSTGELFF	TGCAGTTATAGGACAGGGAGCACCGGGGAGCTGTTTTTT
NA	TRBV3-1	TRBJ1-2	many	15	CASSQRTAANYGYTF	TGTGCCAGCAGCCAAAGGACAGCAGCTAACTATGGCTACACCTTC
NA	TRBV29-1	TRBJ1-6	many	14	CSVARPGKFSPLHF	TGCAGCGTTGCACGGCCAGGGAAGTTTTCACCCCTCCACTTT
TRBD1	TRBV29-1	TRBJ1-2	NA	14	CSVEGDRANYGYTF	TGCAGCGTTGAAGGGGACAGAGCTAACTATGGCTACACCTTC
TRBD1	TRBV5-1	TRBJ2-2	NA	16	CASRKWTGGFTGELFF	TGCGCCAGCAGGAAATGGACAGGGGGTTTCACCGGGGAGCTGTTTTTT
NA	TRBV12-3/TRBV12-4	TRBJ1-4	few	15	CASSLERGGNEKLFF	TGTGCCAGCAGTTTAGAAAGAGGGGGTAATGAAAAACTGTTTTTT
TRBD1	TRBV20-1	TRBJ1-5	many	15	CSASLDGQGKSPQHF	TGCAGTGCTAGCCTTGACGGACAGGGAAAATCGCCCCAGCATTTT
NA	TRBV2	TRBJ2-6	few	12	CASTWGANVLTF	TGTGCCAGCACTTGGGGGGCCAACGTCCTGACTTTC
NA	TRBV6-1	TRBJ1-5	many	14	CASSVQGGNQPQHF	TGTGCCAGCAGTGTTCAGGGAGGGAATCAGCCCCAGCATTTT
NA	TRBV21-1	TRBJ1-1	few	15	CASSYAGQTNTEAFF	TGTGCCAGCAGCTATGCGGGACAAACTAACACTGAAGCTTTCTTT
NA	TRBV10-3	TRBJ2-1	many	11	CATKDVDEQFF	TGTGCCACGAAGGATGTGGATGAGCAGTTCTTC
NA	TRBV20-1	TRBJ2-2	NA	15	CSASGGSSLNRELFF	TGCAGTGCTAGCGGAGGTAGCAGCCTTAACCGGGAGCTGTTTTTT
TRBD1	TRBV12-3/TRBV12-4	TRBJ1-5	NA	15	CASRDAGTGSQPQHF	TGTGCCAGCAGAGACGCGGGGACAGGAAGTCAGCCCCAGCATTTT
NA	TRBV29-1	TRBJ1-6	many	18	CSVGGAPEGLRLSSPLHF	TGCAGCGTCGGGGGAGCGCCGGAGGGTCTCAGGTTAAGTTCACCCCTCCACTTT
TRBD1	TRBV20-1	TRBJ1-5	NA	14	CSAIRTGSNQPQHF	TGCAGTGCTATCCGGACAGGGAGCAATCAGCCCCAGCATTTT
NA	TRBV10-3	TRBJ1-1	once	14	CAISEGGSNAEAFF	TGTGCCATCAGTGAGGGGGGATCGAACGCTGAAGCTTTCTTT
NA	TRBV4-1	TRBJ2-1	NA	16	CASSTPGLQNYNEQFF	TGCGCCAGCAGCACCCCCGGACTACAAAACTACAATGAGCAGTTCTTC
TRBD2	TRBV9	TRBJ2-1	few	15	CASSVSGEIYNEQFF	TGTGCCAGCAGCGTAAGCGGGGAGATCTACAATGAGCAGTTCTTC
NA	TRBV21-1	TRBJ2-5	few	16	CASSKENDRGQETQYF	TGTGCCAGCAGCAAAGAGAATGACAGGGGGCAAGAGACCCAGTACTTC
NA	TRBV15	TRBJ1-5	NA	15	CATSRYLGGNQPQHF	TGTGCCACCAGCAGATACCTGGGGGGCAATCAGCCCCAGCATTTT
NA	TRBV3-1	TRBJ2-3	few	15	CASSQDLGLIDTQYF	TGTGCCAGCAGCCAAGATCTTGGACTAATAGATACGCAGTATTTT
TRBD2	TRBV6-5	TRBJ2-1	NA	16	CASSYPSRGADNEQFF	TGTGCCAGCAGTTACCCCTCGCGGGGGGCCGACAATGAGCAGTTCTTC
NA	TRBV21-1	TRBJ2-7	NA	16	CASSKGGDRGPNEQYF	TGTGCCAGCAGCAAAGGTGGAGACAGGGGGCCCAACGAGCAGTACTTC
TRBD1	TRBV12-3/TRBV12-4	TRBJ1-5	many	14	CASSLTGANQPQHF	TGTGCCAGCAGCTTGACAGGGGCCAATCAGCCCCAGCATTTT
NA	TRBV29-1	TRBJ2-5	many	12	CSVQTGQETQYF	TGCAGCGTCCAGACAGGTCAAGAGACCCAGTACTTC
NA	TRBV7-2	TRBJ2-2	NA	14	CASSLEARGGELFF	TGTGCCAGCAGCTTAGAGGCCAGGGGCGGGGAGCTGTTTTTT
TRBD1	TRBV20-1	TRBJ2-1	NA	17	CSAEGTGKSSGLNEQFF	TGCAGTGCTGAGGGGACAGGGAAGAGTAGCGGATTAAATGAGCAGTTCTTC